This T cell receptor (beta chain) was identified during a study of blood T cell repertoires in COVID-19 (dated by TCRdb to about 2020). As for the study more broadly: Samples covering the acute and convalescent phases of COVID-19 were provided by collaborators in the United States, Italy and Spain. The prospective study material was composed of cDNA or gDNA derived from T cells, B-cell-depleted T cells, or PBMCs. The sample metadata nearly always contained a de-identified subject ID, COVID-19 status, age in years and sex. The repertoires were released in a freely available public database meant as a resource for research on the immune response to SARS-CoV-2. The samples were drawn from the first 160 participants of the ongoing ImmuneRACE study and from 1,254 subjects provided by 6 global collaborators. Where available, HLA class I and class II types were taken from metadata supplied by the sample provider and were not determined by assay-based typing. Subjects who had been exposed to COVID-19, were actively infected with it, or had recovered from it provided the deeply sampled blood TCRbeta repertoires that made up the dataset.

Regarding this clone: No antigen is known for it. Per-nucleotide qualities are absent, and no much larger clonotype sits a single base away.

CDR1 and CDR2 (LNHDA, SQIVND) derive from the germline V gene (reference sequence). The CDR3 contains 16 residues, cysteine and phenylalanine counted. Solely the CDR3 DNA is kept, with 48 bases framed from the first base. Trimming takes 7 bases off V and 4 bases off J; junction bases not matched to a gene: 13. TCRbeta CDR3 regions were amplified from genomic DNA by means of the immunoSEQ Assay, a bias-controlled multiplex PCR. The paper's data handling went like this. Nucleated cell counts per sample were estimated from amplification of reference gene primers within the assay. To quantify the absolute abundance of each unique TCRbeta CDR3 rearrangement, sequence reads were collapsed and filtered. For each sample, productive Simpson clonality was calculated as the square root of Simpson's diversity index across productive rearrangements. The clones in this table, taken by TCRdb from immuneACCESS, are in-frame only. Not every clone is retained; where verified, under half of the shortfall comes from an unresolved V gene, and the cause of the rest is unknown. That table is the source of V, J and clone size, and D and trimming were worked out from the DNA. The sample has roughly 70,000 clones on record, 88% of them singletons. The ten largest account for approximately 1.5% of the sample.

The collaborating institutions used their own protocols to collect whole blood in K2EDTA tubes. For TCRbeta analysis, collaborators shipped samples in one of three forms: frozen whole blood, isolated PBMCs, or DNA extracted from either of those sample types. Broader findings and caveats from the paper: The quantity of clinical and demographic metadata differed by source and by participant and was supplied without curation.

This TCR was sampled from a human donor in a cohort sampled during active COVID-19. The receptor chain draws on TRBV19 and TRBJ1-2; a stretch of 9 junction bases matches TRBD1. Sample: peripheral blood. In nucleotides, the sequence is TGTGCCAGTACCGCAACCGACAGGGGGGTTGGCTATGGCTACACCTTC. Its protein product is CASTATDRGVGYGYTF.